These T cell receptor beta chains were read from a single sample in a study of shared clonotypes between healthy human individuals. Assay used: immunoSEQ multiplex PCR; TCRdb lists only in-frame clones, some missing. The sample contains some 2,100,000 clones, more than 90% of which appear only once. Sequencing used naive CD4+ T cells sorted from blood. All receptors come from a young man in good health. Both conserved end residues are part of each CDR3. D genes are given only for firm matches. Expanded clones are given a class, and other clones once, few, many or no size at all.

clone_size,cdr3_length,v_call,j_call,d_call,cdr3_nt,cdr3_aa
-,13,TRBV27,TRBJ1-1,-,TGTGCCAGCAGCGGGAATCAGAACACTGAAGCTTTCTTT,CASSGNQNTEAFF
-,13,TRBV2,TRBJ2-2,-,TGTGCCAGCATAGGGGCTAACACCGGGGAGCTGTTTTTT,CASIGANTGELFF
once,14,TRBV19,TRBJ2-5,-,TGTGCCAGTAGTATAGATGTTGGGCGAGAGACCCAGTACTTC,CASSIDVGRETQYF
-,13,TRBV5-1,TRBJ1-1,-,TGCGCCAGCAATCCAGGGCCGAACACTGAAGCTTTCTTT,CASNPGPNTEAFF
-,11,TRBV28,TRBJ1-1,-,TGTGCCAGCAATCATCCAGGTGAAGCTTTCTTT,CASNHPGEAFF
-,14,TRBV6-5,TRBJ2-7,-,TGTGCCAGCAGTTCGCCTAGCAGGACCTACGAGCAGTACTTC,CASSSPSRTYEQYF
-,15,TRBV5-6,TRBJ2-1,TRBD2,TGTGCCAGCAGCCTAACCGCGGGGGGATACAATGAGCAGTTCTTC,CASSLTAGGYNEQFF
-,14,TRBV5-4,TRBJ1-1,-,TGTGCCAGCAGACGGGACACCATGAACACTGAAGCTTTCTTT,CASRRDTMNTEAFF
-,17,TRBV5-4,TRBJ1-1,-,TGTGCCAGCAGCAAACAATTGATCGAGACAGACACACTGAATGCTTTCTTT,CASSKQLIETDTLNAFF
-,16,TRBV18,TRBJ1-5,-,TGTGCCAGCTCACCACGCCAGGAGCGAGGCAATCAGCCCCAGCATTTT,CASSPRQERGNQPQHF
-,14,TRBV5-1,TRBJ2-3,-,TGCGCCAGCAGCCCCGGGCAGAACACAGATACGCAGTATTTT,CASSPGQNTDTQYF
-,12,TRBV30,TRBJ1-1,TRBD1,TGTGCCTGGAGGGAGGGACAGATTGAAGCTTTCTTT,CAWREGQIEAFF
-,13,TRBV6-8,TRBJ2-5,-,TGTGCCAGCACGTCGGGCGGGTGGGAGACCCAGTACTTC,CASTSGGWETQYF
few,13,TRBV7-9,TRBJ1-1,-,TGTGCCAGCAGCCCGACAGGGAACACTGAAGCTTTCTTT,CASSPTGNTEAFF
once,15,TRBV6-6,TRBJ1-2,-,TGTGCCAGCAGTCCCCGCGCCCCGACAGGCTATGGCTACACCTTC,CASSPRAPTGYGYTF
-,15,TRBV27,TRBJ1-2,TRBD1,TGTGCCACCCGGGGACAGGGGACCTTAAGCTATGGCTACACCTTC,CATRGQGTLSYGYTF
-,14,TRBV2,TRBJ2-7,-,TGTGCCAGCAGTCTCGCGGTTAGCTCCTACGAGCAGTACTTC,CASSLAVSSYEQYF
-,14,TRBV6-5,TRBJ2-3,-,TGTGCCAGCGCCGTAAGCGGGTTAACAGATACGCAGTATTTT,CASAVSGLTDTQYF
-,13,TRBV7-2,TRBJ1-2,TRBD1,TGTGCCAGCAGGAGGACAGGGGACTATGGCTACACCTTC,CASRRTGDYGYTF
-,17,TRBV7-2,TRBJ2-5,TRBD2,TGTGCCAGCAGCTTAGCCCTAGCGGGAGGGTACCAAGAGACCCAGTACTTC,CASSLALAGGYQETQYF
-,12,TRBV30,TRBJ2-7,TRBD1,TGTGCCTGGAGCGACAGGGCCTACGAGCAGTACTTC,CAWSDRAYEQYF
-,14,TRBV11-3,TRBJ2-3,-,TGTGCCAGCAGCTCGAGGGACACCGCAGATACGCAGTATTTT,CASSSRDTADTQYF
-,14,TRBV27,TRBJ2-7,TRBD1,TGTGCCAGCAGTCGCGACAGGGGGTTTAACGAGCAGTACTTC,CASSRDRGFNEQYF
-,16,TRBV6-6,TRBJ1-5,-,TGTGCCAGCAGTTACCCCGAAGGGTCTTCCAATCAGCCCCAGCATTTT,CASSYPEGSSNQPQHF
-,14,TRBV2,TRBJ2-3,-,TGTGCCAGCATCCCCGGGCTGAAAACAGATACGCAGTATTTT,CASIPGLKTDTQYF
-,14,TRBV10-2,TRBJ2-5,-,TGCGCCAGCAGTGGCCAGGATCGCACCGGGACCCAGTACTTC,CASSGQDRTGTQYF
-,15,TRBV14,TRBJ1-1,-,TGTGCCAGCAGCCAAGGAATGCCCGGGAACACTGAAGCTTTCTTT,CASSQGMPGNTEAFF
-,15,TRBV10-3,TRBJ1-3,TRBD1,TGTGCCATCAGGGGACAGCCCGACGGTGGAAACACCATATATTTT,CAIRGQPDGGNTIYF
-,15,TRBV6-5,TRBJ1-1,TRBD1,TGTGCCAGCAGTTACCCGGGACAGAGGAACACTGAAGCTTTCTTT,CASSYPGQRNTEAFF
-,15,TRBV5-1,TRBJ2-5,-,TGCGCCAGTAGGGCAGGGGATGGGGTCCAAGAGACCCAGTACTTC,CASRAGDGVQETQYF
once,14,TRBV10-3,TRBJ2-4,TRBD1,TGTGCCATCAGGGGGACAGGGGACAAAAACATTCAGTACTTC,CAIRGTGDKNIQYF
once,18,TRBV7-8,TRBJ2-2,TRBD1,TGTGCCAGCAGCGCGGTGGTAGGCGGACAGGGGTATGGCGGGGAGCTGTTTTTT,CASSAVVGGQGYGGELFF
-,17,TRBV11-2,TRBJ2-1,TRBD2,TGTGCCAGCAGCTTGACTAGCGGGGGGACTTCCTACAATGAGCAGTTCTTC,CASSLTSGGTSYNEQFF
-,12,TRBV28,TRBJ1-5,-,TGTGCCAGCAGTATACCCTATCAGCCCCAGCATTTT,CASSIPYQPQHF
-,15,TRBV4-1,TRBJ2-1,TRBD2,TGCGCCAGCAGCCCCGGGACTAACTCCTACAATGAGCAGTTCTTC,CASSPGTNSYNEQFF
-,14,TRBV11-3,TRBJ2-1,-,TGTGCCAGCAGCTTAGAGGGGGCTAGCAATGAGCAGTTCTTC,CASSLEGASNEQFF
-,15,TRBV27,TRBJ2-1,TRBD1,TGTGCCAGCAGTCCGCAGGGGGCAGCCGCAAATGAGCAGTTCTTC,CASSPQGAAANEQFF
-,15,TRBV14,TRBJ1-3,-,TGTGCCAGCAGCACTACAGGTTACTCTGGAAACACCATATATTTT,CASSTTGYSGNTIYF
-,13,TRBV30,TRBJ1-2,TRBD1,TGTGCCTGGGGGACAGGGGCTTACTATGGCTACACCTTC,CAWGTGAYYGYTF
once,16,TRBV7-2,TRBJ2-3,TRBD2,TGTGCCAGCAGCCTCACCCCCCGGCTAGCGGGGAATACGCAGTATTTT,CASSLTPRLAGNTQYF
-,15,TRBV5-1,TRBJ2-7,TRBD2,TGCGCCAGCAGCGGGGGGACTAGCGGGAGTAACGAGCAGTACTTC,CASSGGTSGSNEQYF
-,15,TRBV19,TRBJ1-6,-,TGTGCCAGTAGTATATCTCTGACAGTGAATTCACCCCTCCACTTT,CASSISLTVNSPLHF
-,17,TRBV9,TRBJ2-3,-,TGTGCCAGCAGCCCCCGGGGGTGGCGGACCTTCACAGATACGCAGTATTTT,CASSPRGWRTFTDTQYF
-,17,TRBV18,TRBJ1-2,-,TGTGCCAGCTCACCTGCCGTGGGTTCGGGTGGCGACTATGGCTACACCTTC,CASSPAVGSGGDYGYTF
-,16,TRBV5-6,TRBJ2-3,-,TGTGCCAGCAGCGGGAAGGGAGGCCTTGGCACAGATACGCAGTATTTT,CASSGKGGLGTDTQYF
-,14,TRBV21-1,TRBJ2-3,-,TGTGCCGGCCTTCCGGGACAGCTGGCAGATACGCAGTATTTT,CAGLPGQLADTQYF
-,12,TRBV2,TRBJ2-1,-,TGTGCCAGCAGTGATACACCCCATGAGCAGTTCTTC,CASSDTPHEQFF
-,17,TRBV18,TRBJ2-7,TRBD2,TGTGCCAGCTCACCAGGGACTAGCGGGGGGGCCCCCTACGAGCAGTACTTC,CASSPGTSGGAPYEQYF
once,16,TRBV5-1,TRBJ2-5,TRBD2,TGCGCCAGCAGCTTCGGATCTAGCGGGAATCAAGAGACCCAGTACTTC,CASSFGSSGNQETQYF
-,12,TRBV18,TRBJ1-4,-,TGTGCCAGCTCCGACAGCAATGAAAAACTGTTTTTT,CASSDSNEKLFF
-,13,TRBV11-2,TRBJ1-4,-,TGTGCCAGCAGCTTAGGGTATAATGAAAAACTGTTTTTT,CASSLGYNEKLFF
-,14,TRBV6-5,TRBJ2-2,-,TGTGCCAGCAGGAGTCTGGGTCAGACCGGGGAGCTGTTTTTT,CASRSLGQTGELFF